The 27 T cell receptor beta chains in this list originate from one sample, sequenced in a study of graft-versus-host responses after intestinal transplantation. TCRdb's table, derived via immunoSEQ multiplex PCR, lists solely in-frame clones and lacks some. The repertoire includes some 21,000 clones, less than 40% of them detected once, and 7% to 9.5% sits in the top ten. Researchers placed some 200,000 CFSE-labeled responder cells in culture with some 200,000 irradiated, violet-dye-labeled stimulator cells. Material: alloreactive CD8+ T cells from a mixed lymphocyte reaction culture, obtained before intestinal transplant. This sample's subset: CFSE-low proliferating T cells sorted from roughly 6-day pre-transplant mixed lymphocyte reaction (GvH or HvG direction). The source is a human patient who received an intestinal transplant.

J is TRBJ2-3 and V is TRBV19; 7 bases line up with TRBD1. J gave up 2 bases and V 3 bases, and 11 bases lay outside the gene matches. The CDR3 runs to 17 residues. Germline V gives CDR1 LNHDA, CDR2 SQIVND (reference sequence). The DNA of the CDR3 is TGTGCCAGTAGTATTCCCGTCTCAGGGGGTGACACAGATACGCAGTATTTT. It is translated as CASSIPVSGGDTDTQYF.

This chain links TRBV11-2 with TRBJ2-2; the D gene is possibly TRBD2 (6 bases). Per germline, CDR1 SGHAT and CDR2 FQNNGV. The CDR3 has 16 residues. V lost 5 bases and J lost 2, with 15 bases in between. DNA for the CDR3: TGTGCCAGCAGCCCCCGGTGGAGGGACAACACCGGGGAGCTGTTTTTT. The encoded protein is CASSPRWRDNTGELFF.

The gene calls are TRBV2 and TRBJ2-1; D not resolved. The CDR3 consists of 13 residues. V lost 7 bases and J 6 bases, leaving 13 bases between the germline ends. Looked up from germline, CDR1 is SNHLY and CDR2 is FYNNEI. CDR3 bases: TGTGCCAGCACCATGGTGACCAGCAATGAGCAGTTCTTC. Its translation: CASTMVTSNEQFF.

This chain connects TRBV5-1 to TRBJ2-3, with D perhaps matching TRBD2 (6 bases). The CDR3 contains 17 residues. The V end was cut by 1 base, the J end by 2 bases, with 17 bases between. CDR1 is SGHRS, CDR2 YFSETQ, per germline. The CDR3 region has the DNA TGCGCCAGCAGCTTGTGGTTAGCGGACTTTGACACAGATACGCAGTATTTT. It is translated as CASSLWLADFDTDTQYF.

There are a few counts of this clone. The V and J genes are TRBV2 and TRBJ2-7; perhaps TRBD2 as D (6 bases). V lost 3 bases, J lost 1 base, and 19 bases lay in between. The CDR3 is 17 residues long. Germline assignment: CDR1 SNHLY and CDR2 FYNNEI. The chain's CDR3 is CASSEPQASAYSYEQYF. Here the CDR3 DNA reads TGTGCCAGCAGTGAGCCCCAGGCTAGCGCCTATTCCTACGAGCAGTACTTC.

V usage is TRBV1 and J usage is TRBJ1-5. TRBV1 is a listed pseudogene. This CDR3 is built from 14 residues. The DNA for the CDR3 is TGCACCAGCAGCCAATCGCCGGAGAATCAGCCCCAGCATTTT. Encoded protein: CTSSQSPENQPQHF.

In its sample, this clone was seen a few times. The rearrangement links TRBV5-6 to TRBJ2-7; TRBD1 agrees at 8 bases. There are 15 residues in the CDR3. Germline V gene lookup returns CDR1 SGHDT and CDR2 YYEEEE. The junction had 8 bases not matched to a gene; V was cut back by 4 bases and J by 2 bases. This chain's CDR3 is CASSGQGWETYEQYF. The CDR3 DNA sequence: TGTGCCAGCAGCGGACAGGGATGGGAAACCTACGAGCAGTACTTC.

The genes are TRBV7-6 and TRBJ1-3; the D is unclear. The CDR3 sequence is 16 residues long. V lost 1 base and J 3 bases, leaving 13 bases between the germline ends. The germline V gene encodes CDR1 SGHVS and CDR2 FNYEAQ. The CDR3 nucleotides are TGTGCCAGCAGCTTAGAGCGGGGAAAGTATGGAAACACCATATATTTT. Protein product: CASSLERGKYGNTIYF.

The CDR3 DNA is TGTGCCAGCAGCGGACAGGGGGATGAGCAGTTCTTC. This translates into CASSGQGDEQFF. The J gene is TRBJ2-1, the V gene TRBV11-3; the match to TRBD1 covers 10 bases. The length of the CDR3 is 12 residues. With 5 bases clipped from V and 8 bases from J, the junction kept 0 bases outside the gene matches. In germline, CDR1 is SGHNT, CDR2 YENEEA.

J is TRBJ1-1 and V is TRBV5-1; D ambiguous. The germline gives CDR1 SGHRS, CDR2 YFSETQ. The CDR3 is 13 residues long. V dropped 3 bases and J dropped 4 bases, with 10 bases sitting between them. CDR3 in amino acids: CASSSRLSTEAFF. The CDR3 nucleotides are TGCGCCAGCAGCTCTAGACTGAGCACTGAAGCTTTCTTT.

This clone rates as medium-sized. The chain uses TRBV27 and TRBJ1-5; D ambiguous. Trimming took 0 bases from V and 7 from J, leaving 7 bases between them. The germline gives CDR1 MNHEY, CDR2 SMNVEV (reference sequence). This CDR3 is 13 amino acids long. CDR3: CASSLSAEQPQHF. CDR3 coding DNA: TGTGCCAGCAGTTTATCAGCGGAACAGCCCCAGCATTTT.

There are a few counts of this clone. V is TRBV5-6 and J is TRBJ2-7; 9 bases are a match to TRBD1. The germline V gene encodes CDR1 SGHDT and CDR2 YYEEEE. The CDR3 has 14 residues. V shed 3 bases, J shed 1 base, and the junction held 2 bases outside the gene matches. The CDR3 is CASSYGTGSYEQYF. In DNA form, the CDR3 reads TGTGCCAGCAGCTACGGGACAGGGTCCTACGAGCAGTACTTC.

This clone was counted between two and nine times. This chain joins TRBV7-9 and TRBJ2-7, with TRBD2 identical over 11 bases. Trimming took 4 bases from V and 2 from J; bases not matched to a gene: 7. This CDR3 has 16 residues. From germline, CDR1 is SEHNR and CDR2 FQNEAQ (reference sequence). The CDR3 coding sequence is TGTGCCAGCAGCTCCGAACTAGCGGGAGCCCCCTACGAGCAGTACTTC. Protein product: CASSSELAGAPYEQYF. The whole variable domain, remainder taken from reference TRBV7-9 and TRBJ2-7, is DTGVSQNPRHKITKRGQNVTFRCDPISEHNRLYWYRQTLGQGPEFLTYFQNEAQLEKSRLLSDRFSAERPKGSFSTLEIQRTEQGDSAMYLCASSSELAGAPYEQYFGPGTRLTVT.

This clone turned up a few times. The chain links TRBV30 to TRBJ2-5; no clear D. Germline V gene lookup returns CDR1 GTSNPN and CDR2 SVGIG (reference sequence). V was shortened by 4 bases and J by 1 base, with 10 bases between the two germline ends. This CDR3 has 13 amino acids. The CDR3 spells CAWIEDTQETQYF. CDR3 DNA: TGTGCCTGGATCGAAGACACCCAAGAGACCCAGTACTTC. Drawing the rest from reference TRBV30 and TRBJ2-5, the complete variable domain is SQTIHQWPATLVQPVGSPLSLECTVEGTSNPNLYWYRQAAGRGLQLLFYSVGIGQISSEVPQNLSASRPQDRQFILSSKKLLLSDSGFYLCAWIEDTQETQYFGPGTRLLVL.

The CDR3 coding sequence is TGTGCCAGCAGTCCCGCCGGCGCGGGAGCGGGGCCAGATACGCAGTATTTT. Translated, it gives CASSPAGAGAGPDTQYF. The V and J genes are TRBV27 and TRBJ2-3; TRBD2 agrees at 7 bases. J lost 4 bases, V lost 5 bases, and 15 bases had no gene match. The germline V gene has CDR1 MNHEY and CDR2 SMNVEV (reference sequence). The CDR3 runs 17 residues.

This rearrangement joins TRBV4-1 to TRBJ1-6, with a possible D match to TRBD1 (6 bases). Germline values: CDR1 MGHRA, CDR2 YSYEKL. CDR3 length: 17 residues. Trimming left V 0 bases short and J 1 base short, with 10 bases between. In nucleotides, the CDR3 is TGCGCCAGCAGCCAAGATGAGGGGGGATCCTATAATTCACCCCTCCACTTT. Translating it yields CASSQDEGGSYNSPLHF.

The V call is TRBV6-8, the J call TRBJ1-1; D may be TRBD1 (6 bases). From germline, CDR1 is MNHGY and CDR2 SAAAGT. This CDR3 has 15 residues. Trimming took off 4 bases at V and 0 bases at J, with 12 bases between the two ends. Here the CDR3 DNA reads TGTGCCAGCAGTTGCCCGGGACAAATGAACACTGAAGCTTTCTTT. It is translated as CASSCPGQMNTEAFF.

V and J are TRBV19 and TRBJ2-2, with D unclear. From germline, CDR1 is LNHDA and CDR2 SQIVND (reference sequence). CDR3 length: 16 residues. Trimming removed 3 bases from V and 7 bases from J, with 18 bases in between. CDR3 in DNA: TGTGCCAGTAGTATCCCCGAGGTTGGTTATGGCGGGGAGCTGTTTTTT. Residues: CASSIPEVGYGGELFF.

Written as DNA, the CDR3 is TGTGCCAGCAGCTTAGGGGGGACAGATACGCAGTATTTT. Its protein product is CASSLGGTDTQYF. This sequence joins TRBV11-2 and TRBJ2-3, with D perhaps being TRBD1 or TRBD2 (5 bases each). With 1 base removed from V and 3 bases from J, the gap between germline ends came to 5 bases. The CDR3 length is 13 residues. Germline V gene lookup returns CDR1 SGHAT and CDR2 FQNNGV.

The chain has TRBV29-1 and TRBJ1-1; no reliable D call. Per the germline V gene, CDR1 is SQVTM and CDR2 is ANQGSEA. The CDR3 consists of 13 residues. V lost 6 bases and J 6 bases, leaving 17 bases between the germline ends. CDR3 in amino acids: CSVSSGLVAEAFF. CDR3 sequence (DNA): TGCAGCGTCTCCTCCGGGTTGGTTGCTGAAGCTTTCTTT.

This sequence joins TRBV7-9 and TRBJ2-3; 9 positions match TRBD1. Germline trimming cut 4 bases from V and 0 bases from J; bases unmatched to any gene: 5. The CDR3 runs to 16 residues. Per germline, CDR1 SEHNR and CDR2 FQNEAQ (reference sequence). The CDR3 loop reads CASSSRTGVSTDTQYF. CDR3 in DNA: TGTGCCAGCAGCTCGAGGACAGGGGTTAGCACAGATACGCAGTATTTT.

The chain couples TRBV28 to TRBJ2-7, with 8 bases matching TRBD2. Germline V CDR1 and CDR2: MDHEN, SYDVKM. After removal of 7 bases from V and 6 bases from J, the junction contained 11 bases not matched to a gene. The CDR3 consists of 14 residues. The CDR3, as DNA: TGTGCCAGCACCTGGCGAGCGGGAGTACGCGAGCAGTACTTC. It codes for CASTWRAGVREQYF. Full variable domain (outside the CDR3, taken from reference TRBV28 and TRBJ2-7): DVKVTQSSRYLVKRTGEKVFLECVQDMDHENMFWYRQDPGLGLRLIYFSYDVKMKEKGDIPEGYSVSREKKERFSLILESASTNQTSMYLCASTWRAGVREQYFGPGTRLTVT.

J is TRBJ2-7 and V is TRBV29-1; 13 bases fit TRBD2. V shed 0 bases and J 9 bases; nucleotides not matched to a gene: 14. Germline lookup yields CDR1 SQVTM and CDR2 ANQGSEA. The CDR3 extends over 17 amino acids. For the CDR3, the DNA is TGCAGCGTTGAAGATACTACCGGGACTAGCGGGGATAAGGGGCAGTACTTC. Its protein product is CSVEDTTGTSGDKGQYF.

This chain joins TRBV5-1 and TRBJ2-7; D gene uncertain. CDR3 length: 10 amino acids. Germline CDR1 and CDR2: SGHRS and YFSETQ. V was shortened by 9 bases and J by 9 bases, with 13 bases between the two germline ends. In DNA form, the CDR3 reads TGCGCCACCTCACCAATGTTGCAGTACTTC. Amino acids: CATSPMLQYF.

About this clone itself: Different DNA sequences within this sample yield the same CDR3. This chain connects TRBV6-6 to TRBJ2-2; no clear D gene. The CDR3 covers 13 residues. From germline, CDR1 is MNHNY and CDR2 SVGAGI (reference sequence). The V end was cut by 0 bases, the J end by 5 bases, with 4 bases between. CDR3 in amino acids: CASSYSGTGELFF. CDR3 nucleotides: TGTGCCAGCAGTTACTCGGGGACCGGGGAGCTGTTTTTT.

The chain carries TRBV5-4 and TRBJ1-6, with no clear D. The V gene lost 3 bases and the J gene lost 9 bases, with 10 bases spanning the gap. This CDR3 comprises 13 residues. In germline, CDR1 is SGHNT, CDR2 YYREEE (reference sequence). CDR3 sequence: CASSSTIGSPLHF. CDR3 coding DNA: TGTGCCAGCAGCTCGACAATCGGTTCACCCCTCCACTTT. Based on the CDR3 plus reference TRBV5-4 and TRBJ1-6, the full variable domain is ETGVTQSPTHLIKTRGQQVTLRCSSQSGHNTVSWYQQALGQGPQFIFQYYREEENGRGNFPPRFSGLQFPNYSSELNVNALELDDSALYLCASSSTIGSPLHFGNGTRLTVT.

In this sample, this clone turned up a few times. The chain combines TRBV9 with TRBJ2-1; 16 bases are a match to TRBD2. V shed 6 bases and J 7 bases; nucleotides not matched to a gene: 10. Germline V gene data show CDR1 as SGDLS and CDR2 as YYNGEE. This CDR3 comprises 17 residues. CDR3 sequence reads: CASNRGTSGGAYNEQFF. Here the CDR3 DNA reads TGTGCCAGCAACCGAGGGACTAGCGGGGGGGCTTATAATGAGCAGTTCTTC. Using reference TRBV9 and TRBJ2-1 for the parts outside the CDR3, the full variable domain is DSGVTQTPKHLITATGQRVTLRCSPRSGDLSVYWYQQSLDQGLQFLIQYYNGEERAKGNILERFSAQQFPDLHSELNLSSLELGDSALYFCASNRGTSGGAYNEQFFGPGTRLTVL.